Below are 7 T cell receptor beta chains sequenced from a single sample in a study of blood T cells in healthy people across ages. A J-beta primer mix and a sample-barcoded 5' primer were used in a second PCR of roughly 7 to 12 cycles. TCRdb reprocessed the 5' RACE reads with MiXCR, giving one entry per CDR3 protein. The profile shows 1.5 million to 2 million distinct CDR3 sequences, over 25% of them singletons. Source material: blood. The receptors here all came from a woman aged 25 to 39 in good health.

In regard to this clonotype: This may come from a read error, since a much larger clone is one base off. The genes are TRBV20-1 and TRBJ2-7; D is uncertain. Germline values: CDR1 DFQATT, CDR2 SNEGSKA (reference sequence). CDR3 size: 15 residues. Trimming shortened V by 5 bases and J by 0 bases, and 17 bases separated the two germline ends. CDR3 DNA: TGCAGTGCTTTCCGGGCAGGCACCGGCTCCTACGAGCAGTACTTC. Amino acids: CSAFRAGTGSYEQYF.

The chain links TRBV20-1 to TRBJ2-1; D remains unclear. CDR1 is DFQATT and CDR2 is SNEGSKA in the germline V gene (reference sequence). V was cut by 5 bases and J by 5 bases, with 22 bases left in between. This CDR3 region has 16 residues. CDR3 protein: CSALRDLGRVNNEQFF. CDR3 nucleotides: TGCAGTGCTCTACGCGATCTCGGCAGAGTTAACAATGAGCAGTTCTTC.

This clonotype occurred a few times. The chain is built from TRBV2 and TRBJ2-1; no firm D call. The CDR3 length is 11 residues. V was shortened by 6 bases and J by 8 bases, with 8 bases between the two germline ends. The V gene's germline CDR1 is SNHLY and CDR2 FYNNEI. DNA for the CDR3: TGTGCCAGCAGGGAGTGCTATGAGCAGTTCTTC. Its translation is CASRECYEQFF.

The chain's CDR3 is CASSHPRDTETQYF. CDR3 DNA: TGTGCCAGCAGCCATCCCCGGGACACAGAGACCCAGTACTTC. This chain joins TRBV3-1 and TRBJ2-5; a weak D match, TRBD1 (6 bases). Germline V gene sequence: CDR1 LGHDT, CDR2 YNNKEL (reference sequence). Trimming took off 3 bases at V and 4 bases at J, with 12 bases between the two ends. The CDR3 runs 14 residues.

V gene TRBV7-3 combines with J gene TRBJ2-1; D unclear. V shed 2 bases and J shed 4 bases, with 12 bases lying between them. The CDR3 is made up of 15 amino acids. Per germline, CDR1 SGHTA and CDR2 FQGTGA. CDR3 sequence reads: CASSLGRANYNEQFF. The DNA of the CDR3 is TGTGCCAGCAGCTTAGGTAGGGCTAATTACAATGAGCAGTTCTTC.

This clonotype was counted many times. CDR3 coding DNA: TGTGCCAGCAGCCAAACCAGGGTCTCTGGGGCCAACGTCCTGACTTTC. It encodes CASSQTRVSGANVLTF. This rearrangement joins TRBV3-1 to TRBJ2-6, with a weak D call TRBD1 (5 bases). Trimming took 2 bases from V and 0 from J, leaving 8 bases between them. Germline V gene data show CDR1 as LGHDT and CDR2 as YNNKEL (reference sequence). This CDR3 is 16 amino acids long.

This chain joins TRBV2 and TRBJ2-7; 8 bases line up with TRBD1. V dropped 6 bases and J dropped 0; count of bases not matched to a gene: 10. CDR1 is SNHLY, CDR2 FYNNEI, per germline. The CDR3 consists of 16 residues. The CDR3 DNA reads TGTGCCAGCAGGACTCCTGACAGGGGATTCTCCTACGAGCAGTACTTC. It is translated as CASRTPDRGFSYEQYF.